This TCR beta chain comes out of a study of PD-1 blockade in classical Hodgkin lymphoma. The germline CDR1 and CDR2 sequences are GTSNPN and SVGIG (reference sequence). V was trimmed by 0 bases and J by 7 bases, leaving 15 bases between them. This CDR3 is built from 14 residues. Time point noted: cycle 4 day 1 (C4D1), after around six weeks of nivolumab. In every patient, relapse followed autologous stem cell transplantation, while exposure to brentuximab vedotin differed. Some clones are missing from TCRdb's copy, which holds only in-frame ones; the method was immunoSEQ multiplex PCR. The data contain 90,000 to 110,000 clones, roughly 90% of them singletons.

The sample was peripheral blood mononuclear cells (PBMCs), taken before the fourth cycle of nivolumab. The TCR was taken from a human donor with classical Hodgkin lymphoma. This chain links TRBV30 with TRBJ1-2; perhaps TRBD1 as D (5 bases). CDR3 DNA sequence: TGTGCCTGGAGTGTAGGGCGGGGGATGGTTGGCTACACCTTC. It codes for CAWSVGRGMVGYTF.